These 12 T cell receptor beta chains share one sample of origin, sequenced in a study of cytomegalovirus exposure and HLA in healthy donors. This PCR relied on a set of 60 Vbeta primers and 13 Jbeta primers. Produced via immunoSEQ multiplex PCR; TCRdb's table is partial and in-frame only. The sample includes about 130,000 clones, roughly 70% seen only once; the top ten take about 6.5%. Sequenced input: PBMCs. The source of these receptors is a young man in good health and CMV-seronegative.

This clone was found once. This chain joins TRBV7-9 and TRBJ1-1, with 9 bases aligning to TRBD1. The V gene's germline CDR1 is SEHNR and CDR2 FQNEAQ (reference sequence). Trimming at V came to 5 bases and at J to 6 bases, leaving 10 bases not matched to a gene. The CDR3 is 15 residues long. CDR3 amino acids: CASSPSRDRVPEAFF. DNA of the CDR3: TGTGCCAGCAGCCCGAGCAGGGACAGGGTCCCTGAAGCTTTCTTT.

This rearrangement joins TRBV5-4 to TRBJ1-1; D remains unclear. This CDR3 spans 15 amino acids. Per the germline V gene, CDR1 is SGHNT and CDR2 is YYREEE (reference sequence). Trimming stripped 1 base from V and 1 base from J, with 11 bases between. The CDR3 DNA follows: TGTGCCAGCAGCTTGTTTAATCGGGAGAACACTGAAGCTTTCTTT. Translated: CASSLFNRENTEAFF.

V and J are TRBV7-6 and TRBJ2-1; possibly TRBD2 for D (5 bases). The V end lost 1 base, the J end lost 2 bases, and 9 bases lay between the germline ends. Germline CDR1 is SGHVS and CDR2 is FNYEAQ. The CDR3 covers 15 residues. The DNA for the CDR3 is TGTGCCAGCAGCTTAGGTCTAGCACCCTACAATGAGCAGTTCTTC. It is translated as CASSLGLAPYNEQFF.

The chain carries TRBV6-4 and TRBJ1-5, with TRBD1 as a possible D gene (5 bases). Germline V lookup: CDR1 MRHNA, CDR2 SNTAGT. V gave up 6 bases and J gave up 0 bases, with 9 bases separating them. The CDR3 spans 14 residues. CDR3 loop: CASSRTYSNQPQHF. CDR3 in DNA: TGTGCCAGCAGCAGGACATATAGCAATCAGCCCCAGCATTTT.

V gene TRBV2 combines with J gene TRBJ1-1; D gene unclear. This CDR3 contains 13 residues. CDR1 is SNHLY, CDR2 FYNNEI, per germline. V dropped 4 bases and J dropped 7 bases, with 13 bases sitting between them. CDR3 nucleotide sequence: TGTGCCAGCAGTGCAGGAGGATCCCTTGAAGCTTTCTTT. Translation: CASSAGGSLEAFF. Combining the CDR3 with reference TRBV2 and TRBJ1-1 gives the whole variable domain EPEVTQTPSHQVTQMGQEVILRCVPISNHLYFYWYRQILGQKVEFLVSFYNNEISEKSEIFDDQFSVERPDGSNFTLKIRSTKLEDSAMYFCASSAGGSLEAFFGQGTRLTVV.

V usage is TRBV18 and J usage is TRBJ2-7; the D gene is possibly TRBD2 (5 bases). This CDR3 is 12 amino acids long. Deletions cut 6 bases from V and 0 bases from J, with 6 bases between. CDR1 KGHSH and CDR2 LQKENI come from the germline V gene. The CDR3 spells CASSGGSYEQYF. CDR3 DNA sequence: TGTGCCAGCTCTGGAGGCTCCTACGAGCAGTACTTC.

There are a few counts of this clone. The chain uses TRBV29-1 and TRBJ1-2; D is possibly TRBD1 (6 bases). Germline assignment: CDR1 SQVTM and CDR2 ANQGSEA. This CDR3 spans 11 amino acids. V lost 0 bases, J lost 14 bases, and 13 bases lay in between. The CDR3 nucleotides are TGCAGCGTTGAAGATGGCAGGGGCTGGACCTTC. Encoded protein: CSVEDGRGWTF. The full variable domain, completed using reference TRBV29-1 and TRBJ1-2, is SAVISQKPSRDICQRGTSLTIQCQVDSQVTMMFWYRQQPGQSLTLIATANQGSEATYESGFVIDKFPISRPNLTFSTLTVSNMSPEDSSIYLCSVEDGRGWTFGSGTRLTVV.

This sequence joins TRBV9 and TRBJ1-2; 11 bases line up with TRBD1. This CDR3 is 15 amino acids long. V gave up 3 bases and J gave up 3 bases; unmatched junction bases: 4. The germline CDR1 and CDR2 sequences are SGDLS and YYNGEE. CDR3 in amino acids: CASSDEDRGHYGYTF. CDR3 nucleotide sequence: TGTGCCAGCAGCGATGAGGACAGGGGGCACTATGGCTACACCTTC.

The CDR3 DNA is TGTGCCAGCAGTGAAGAGAGGTTTTCCTACGAGCAGTACTTC. It codes for CASSEERFSYEQYF. This chain links TRBV6-1 with TRBJ2-7; D uncertain. The V end lost 1 base, the J end lost 1 base, and 8 bases lay between the germline ends. The germline V gene has CDR1 MNHNS and CDR2 SASEGT. The CDR3 extends over 14 amino acids.

V and J are TRBV7-3 and TRBJ1-2; 7 bases map to TRBD1. The CDR3 contains 15 residues. Germline CDR1 SGHTA, CDR2 FQGTGA. V was pared by 0 bases and J by 4 bases, with 5 bases of the junction left unmatched. CDR3 sequence reads: CASSLTGDSVYGYTF. In DNA form, the CDR3 reads TGTGCCAGCAGCTTAACAGGGGACAGCGTCTATGGCTACACCTTC.

This chain links TRBV2 with TRBJ2-7, with a tentative D call TRBD1 (6 bases). The germline V gene has CDR1 SNHLY and CDR2 FYNNEI. This CDR3 has 15 residues. V lost 2 bases and J lost 1, with 12 bases in between. CDR3 protein: CASSEPGAASYEQYF. The CDR3 DNA is TGTGCCAGCAGTGAACCAGGGGCCGCATCCTACGAGCAGTACTTC. Filled out from reference TRBV2 and TRBJ2-7, the complete variable domain reads EPEVTQTPSHQVTQMGQEVILRCVPISNHLYFYWYRQILGQKVEFLVSFYNNEISEKSEIFDDQFSVERPDGSNFTLKIRSTKLEDSAMYFCASSEPGAASYEQYFGPGTRLTVT.

This clone was detected a few times. The rearrangement links TRBV19 to TRBJ1-1; 7 bases fit TRBD1. The CDR3 is 15 residues long. CDR1 is LNHDA and CDR2 is SQIVND in the germline V gene (reference sequence). V was pared by 2 bases and J by 0 bases, with 3 bases of the junction left unmatched. The CDR3 sequence is CASSIQGQMNTEAFF. The CDR3 DNA follows: TGTGCCAGTAGTATACAGGGACAGATGAACACTGAAGCTTTCTTT.